Each of the 8 T cell receptor beta chains below was sequenced from the same sample in a study of Ad26.COV2.S vaccination and SARS-CoV-2 variants. As to treatment: roughly 19 received Ad26.COV2.S at low or high dose, single or two shots; about five received placebo; per-sample allocation not given. All samples were drawn on day 63, counting from the first vaccine or placebo injection. TCRdb's table, derived via immunoSEQ multiplex PCR, lists solely in-frame clones and lacks some. The profile covers some 450,000 clones, with about 90% appearing a single time and about 4.1% taken by the ten largest. Sequenced here: peripheral blood, sampled in a trial of Ad26.COV2.S vaccine versus placebo. Receptors were obtained from a person between 18 and 60 years old who received the Ad26.COV2.S COVID-19 vaccine or a placebo.

In DNA, the CDR3 is TGTGCCAGCAGTTCCCCGGGACAGGGGTGGACCGGGGAGCTGTTTTTT. As protein: CASSSPGQGWTGELFF. The chain employs TRBV6-5 and TRBJ2-2; 10 bases are shared with TRBD1. The CDR3 contains 16 residues. From germline, CDR1 is MNHEY and CDR2 SVGAGI. Losses at the gene ends were 4 bases for V and 5 bases for J; bases not matched to a gene: 7.

The V gene is TRBV27, the J gene TRBJ2-7; 8 bases line up with TRBD1. The CDR3 runs 14 residues. Germline CDR1 MNHEY, CDR2 SMNVEV (reference sequence). V gave up 5 bases and J gave up 5 bases; unmatched junction bases: 8. CDR3: CASSPPGQVHEQYF. CDR3 bases: TGTGCCAGCAGTCCGCCGGGACAGGTTCACGAGCAGTACTTC.

This chain joins TRBV9 and TRBJ2-7, with D possibly being TRBD1 (6 bases). This CDR3 is 15 amino acids long. V gave up 2 bases and J gave up 0 bases, with 12 bases separating them. Germline CDR1 is SGDLS and CDR2 is YYNGEE. The CDR3 here is CASSVEPGVSYEQYF. The DNA for the CDR3 is TGTGCCAGCAGCGTTGAGCCAGGGGTCTCCTACGAGCAGTACTTC.

The CDR3 protein is CASSGDTGHGRYGYTF. Written as DNA, the CDR3 is TGTGCCAGCAGTGGAGATACAGGGCACGGGCGCTATGGCTACACCTTC. The gene calls are TRBV28 and TRBJ1-2, with a possible D match to TRBD1 (6 bases). This CDR3 contains 16 residues. Germline V gene lookup returns CDR1 MDHEN and CDR2 SYDVKM. With 5 bases removed from V and 4 bases from J, the gap between germline ends came to 20 bases.

This chain uses TRBV5-4 with TRBJ2-6, with 9 bases matching TRBD2. V lost 3 bases to trimming and J lost 4 bases; unmatched junction nucleotides: 14. CDR3 length: 19 amino acids. Looked up from germline, CDR1 is SGHNT and CDR2 is YYREEE (reference sequence). The CDR3 DNA is TGTGCCAGCAGCTGGCCCCTCGCGGGAGGGCCCTCGGGGGCCAACGTCCTGACTTTC. Its translation is CASSWPLAGGPSGANVLTF.

V is TRBV11-2 and J is TRBJ2-2; D remains unclear. CDR1 is SGHAT and CDR2 is FQNNGV in the germline V gene. The CDR3 has 14 residues. Between the trimmed V and J ends, which lost 1 base and 2 bases, there was a span of 5 bases. CDR3 protein: CASSLVLNTGELFF. The CDR3 DNA follows: TGTGCCAGCAGCTTAGTACTTAACACCGGGGAGCTGTTTTTT.

This chain links TRBV11-3 with TRBJ2-3; 13 nucleotides line up with TRBD2. With V trimmed by 1 base and J by 6 bases, 7 bases remained unmatched. Germline CDR1 and CDR2: SGHNT and YENEEA. The CDR3 has 17 amino acids. The CDR3 loop is CASSLGGGLAGKDTQYF. The DNA of the CDR3 is TGTGCCAGCAGCTTAGGGGGGGGACTAGCGGGAAAGGATACGCAGTATTTT.

This chain uses TRBV12-5 with TRBJ2-4; 9 bases map to TRBD2. Trimming cost V 0 bases and J 0 bases; bases outside gene matches: 9. The CDR3 is made up of 19 amino acids. Germline V gene sequence: CDR1 LGHNT, CDR2 FRNRAP. CDR3 protein: CASGLVRAREGIAKNIQYF. The CDR3 nucleotides read TGTGCTAGTGGTTTGGTAAGAGCGCGGGAGGGTATAGCCAAAAACATTCAGTACTTC.